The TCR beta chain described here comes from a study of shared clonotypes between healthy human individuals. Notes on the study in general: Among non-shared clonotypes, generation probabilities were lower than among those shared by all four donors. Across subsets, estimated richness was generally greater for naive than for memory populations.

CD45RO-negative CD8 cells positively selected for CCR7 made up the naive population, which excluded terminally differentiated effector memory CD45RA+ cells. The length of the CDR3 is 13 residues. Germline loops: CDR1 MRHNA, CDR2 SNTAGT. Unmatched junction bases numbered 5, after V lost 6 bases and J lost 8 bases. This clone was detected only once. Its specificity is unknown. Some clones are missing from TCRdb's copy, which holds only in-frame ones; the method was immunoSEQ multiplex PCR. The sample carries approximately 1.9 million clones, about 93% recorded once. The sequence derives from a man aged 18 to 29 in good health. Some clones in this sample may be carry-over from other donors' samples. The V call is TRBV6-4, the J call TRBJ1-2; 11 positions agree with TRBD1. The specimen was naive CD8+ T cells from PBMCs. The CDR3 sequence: CASRGQGVDGYTF. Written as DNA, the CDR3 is TGTGCCAGCAGGGGACAGGGGGTGGACGGCTACACCTTC.